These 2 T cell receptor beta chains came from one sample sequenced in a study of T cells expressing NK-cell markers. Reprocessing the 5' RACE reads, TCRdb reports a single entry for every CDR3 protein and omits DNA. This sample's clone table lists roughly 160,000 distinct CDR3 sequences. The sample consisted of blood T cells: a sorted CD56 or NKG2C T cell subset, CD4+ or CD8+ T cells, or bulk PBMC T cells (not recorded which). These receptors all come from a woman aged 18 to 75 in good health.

Here the CDR3 reads CSAPDLGGGDEQFF. The chain employs TRBV20-1 and TRBJ2-1; TCRdb indicates TRBD1, and absent DNA this call remains unverified. The CDR3 is made up of 14 amino acids. Germline V gene sequence: CDR1 DFQATT, CDR2 SNEGSKA (reference sequence).

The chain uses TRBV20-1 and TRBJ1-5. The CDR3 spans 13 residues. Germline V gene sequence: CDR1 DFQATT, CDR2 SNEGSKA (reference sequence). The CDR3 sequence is CSAGRAVGQPQHF.